The rows below give T cell receptor beta chains drawn from one sample of a study of CD8+ T cells in alopecia areata. Sequencing was performed with immunoSEQ multiplex PCR; in TCRdb, only in-frame clones are kept and a portion is missing. The sample lists approximately 200,000 clones; roughly three fifths were seen once. Sequenced material: CD4+ T cells sorted from blood, taken at week 4, from a patient treated with tofacitinib. The source is a human donor with alopecia areata. Both conserved end residues are part of each CDR3. Fields, in order: J gene, V gene, D gene, clone size, CDR3 DNA, CDR3 protein. D genes are given only for firm matches. Some rows have no size entry. The others give once, few or many, or a class for an expanded clone.

TRBJ1-5 | TRBV30 | - | - | TGTGCCTGGAGTGTACAGGGTGGGGGAACATACCCAGATCAGCCCCAGCATTTT | CAWSVQGGGTYPDQPQHF
TRBJ1-2 | TRBV14 | - | - | TGTGCCAGCAGCCAAGGGTTCAGGGGCGCCTATGGCTACACCTTC | CASSQGFRGAYGYTF
TRBJ1-1 | TRBV27 | TRBD1 | few | TGTGCCAGCAGTTTGACAGGGCGCACTGAAGCTTTCTTT | CASSLTGRTEAFF
TRBJ1-5 | TRBV4-1 | - | - | TGCGCCAGCAGCGCCTGGGGGGGCGCCCAGCCCCAGCATTTT | CASSAWGGAQPQHF
TRBJ1-2 | TRBV30 | - | - | TGTGCCTGGAGAGGGGGGCGCGTTTGGTATGGCTACACCTTC | CAWRGGRVWYGYTF
TRBJ1-3 | TRBV5-6 | - | - | TGTGCCAGCAGCCAAAGGGGCAACTCTGGAAACACCATATATTTT | CASSQRGNSGNTIYF
TRBJ2-7 | TRBV11-2 | - | many | TGTGCCAGCAGCTTCAACAGAGGGGCAGGCTACGAGCAGTACTTC | CASSFNRGAGYEQYF
TRBJ1-4 | TRBV27 | TRBD1 | - | TGTGCCAGCAGAACCTCGGACAGGGGAGGGGAAAAACTGTTTTTT | CASRTSDRGGEKLFF
TRBJ2-4 | TRBV27 | TRBD1 | - | TGTGCCAGCAGGCGGACAGGGGGTGACATTCAGTACTTC | CASRRTGGDIQYF
TRBJ1-2 | TRBV10-3 | - | - | TGTGCCATCCCCTCGTCTCAGGGCTATGGCTACACCTTC | CAIPSSQGYGYTF